This note documents a single T cell receptor beta chain sequence. Antigen: not known. The sample originates from a study of T cell responses to AZD1222 COVID-19 vaccine. Study-level points and caveats: All repertoire sampling was performed exclusively after the peak T cell response. Clonal diversity was possibly underestimated, and the donors were mostly white British, with more females. Seropositive at baseline were only a handful of AZD1222 recipients.

Trimming took 2 bases from V and 6 from J, leaving 14 bases between them. The CDR3 loop spans 15 amino acids. Germline loops: CDR1 MNHNS, CDR2 SASEGT. This table comes from immunoSEQ multiplex PCR, and its TCRdb copy is limited to in-frame clones, with some not included. This table holds under 200,000 clones, 88% found once. The chain joins TRBV6-1 to TRBJ2-1; unclear D gene. The sequence derives from an adult who received the AZD1222 COVID-19 vaccine. The sequencing used peripheral blood, collected 28 days after the second AZD1222 dose. The CDR3 is CASSEQPRNGNEQFF. The CDR3 bases are TGTGCCAGCAGTGAACAGCCCCGGAACGGCAATGAGCAGTTCTTC.